This T cell receptor beta chain derives from a study of blood T cell repertoires in COVID-19. Study context: From T cells, B-cell-depleted T cells, or PBMCs came the material, which was cDNA or gDNA.

Germline values: CDR1 SGDLS, CDR2 YYNGEE. The CDR3 contains 13 residues. V was shortened by 0 bases and J by 6 bases, with 8 bases between the two germline ends. As originally analysed: The authors estimated nucleated cell counts from reference gene primer amplification. This table comes from immunoSEQ multiplex PCR, and its TCRdb copy is limited to in-frame clones, with some not included. The DNA was the basis for D and trimming; V, J and clone size are from that table. In the table there are about 110,000 clones, approximately 87% of which are singletons. This clone was picked up one time. This TCR was sampled from a woman aged 60-70 years with acute or convalescent COVID-19. V usage is TRBV9 and J usage is TRBJ2-3; no clear D. Sequencing input: peripheral blood. This chain's CDR3 is CASSVGSGDTQYF. The CDR3 bases are TGTGCCAGCAGCGTAGGCTCCGGGGATACGCAGTATTTT. Using reference TRBV9 and TRBJ2-3 for the parts outside the CDR3, the full variable domain is DSGVTQTPKHLITATGQRVTLRCSPRSGDLSVYWYQQSLDQGLQFLIQYYNGEERAKGNILERFSAQQFPDLHSELNLSSLELGDSALYFCASSVGSGDTQYFGPGTRLTVL.